The 16 T cell receptor beta chains below come from one sample, sequenced in a study of CD4 T cells in relation to SARS-CoV-2 and coronaviruses. No antigen has been identified for these receptors. TCRdb's copy holds only in-frame clones and misses some; the assay was immunoSEQ multiplex PCR. This table holds about 23,000 clones, about four fifths found once. The unexposed donors gave CD4+ T cells in 2011-2018, prior to COVID-19. After less than 11 days of culture, CD4+ T cells were isolated. Sequenced material: CD4+ T cells from PBMCs, cultured in vitro. The receptor source for this set is a human donor in good health.

The rearrangement links TRBV9 to TRBJ2-1; 10 nucleotides agree with TRBD2. This CDR3 has 16 amino acids. The germline V gene encodes CDR1 SGDLS and CDR2 YYNGEE. Unmatched junction bases numbered 0, after V lost 0 bases and J lost 0 bases. The CDR3 nucleotides are TGTGCCAGCAGCGTAGGACTAGCGGGCTCCTACAATGAGCAGTTCTTC. Amino acid sequence: CASSVGLAGSYNEQFF.

The chain joins TRBV6-2 or TRBV6-3 to TRBJ2-7, with TRBD1 identical over 7 bases. V was clipped by 2 bases and J by 0 bases; unmatched bases: 1. CDR1 MNHEY and CDR2 SVGEGT come from the germline V gene. The CDR3 has 14 residues. The CDR3 DNA follows: TGTGCCAGCAGTTACCGGGACAGCTCCTACGAGCAGTACTTC. Protein product: CASSYRDSSYEQYF.

This chain links TRBV30 with TRBJ2-3; 7 bases agree with TRBD2. From germline, CDR1 is GTSNPN and CDR2 SVGIG (reference sequence). V lost 0 bases, J lost 2 bases, and 8 bases stayed unmatched. The CDR3 is made up of 16 amino acids. The CDR3 coding sequence is TGTGCCTGGAGTGTACTGAGGGGAGGGTACACAGATACGCAGTATTTT. Translation: CAWSVLRGGYTDTQYF. The variable domain in full, with the rest retrieved from reference TRBV30 and TRBJ2-3, is SQTIHQWPATLVQPVGSPLSLECTVEGTSNPNLYWYRQAAGRGLQLLFYSVGIGQISSEVPQNLSASRPQDRQFILSSKKLLLSDSGFYLCAWSVLRGGYTDTQYFGPGTRLTVL.

The chain uses TRBV19 and TRBJ2-2; 7 bases fit TRBD2. The germline V gene has CDR1 LNHDA and CDR2 SQIVND (reference sequence). The CDR3 loop spans 18 amino acids. Losses at the gene ends were 0 bases for V and 5 bases for J; bases not matched to a gene: 12. CDR3 amino acids: CASSIDLRRLAVTGELFF. The DNA of the CDR3 is TGTGCCAGTAGTATAGATCTAAGGCGCCTAGCGGTTACCGGGGAGCTGTTTTTT.

Of note for this clone: Other DNA sequences in the sample encode the same CDR3. The rearrangement joins TRBV2 to TRBJ1-5, with TRBD1 matching over 10 bases. V lost 5 bases, J lost 0 bases, and 1 base stayed unmatched. CDR1 and CDR2 (germline): SNHLY, FYNNEI. There are 15 residues in the CDR3. The CDR3 spells CASSRDRGSNQPQHF. The CDR3 DNA reads TGTGCCAGCAGTCGGGACAGGGGTAGCAATCAGCCCCAGCATTTT.

A single count supports this clone. The chain uses TRBV5-1 and TRBJ2-5; 7 bases align to TRBD1. Losses at the gene ends were 3 bases for V and 5 bases for J; bases not matched to a gene: 7. The CDR3 sequence is 14 residues long. The V gene's germline CDR1 is SGHRS and CDR2 YFSETQ. The CDR3 is CASSWGTVEETQYF. The CDR3 nucleotides are TGCGCCAGCAGCTGGGGGACAGTCGAGGAGACCCAGTACTTC.

This chain joins TRBV3-1 (or the pseudogene TRBV3-2) and TRBJ2-1; TRBD2 aligns across 11 bases. In germline, CDR1 is LGHDT, CDR2 YNNKEL (reference sequence). V dropped 5 bases and J dropped 10; count of bases not matched to a gene: 1. The CDR3 sequence is 12 residues long. The CDR3 loop reads CASSSSGREQFF. The CDR3 DNA reads as TGTGCCAGCAGCTCTAGCGGGAGGGAGCAGTTCTTC.

V is TRBV27 and J is TRBJ2-1; the match to TRBD2 covers 9 bases. Germline V lookup: CDR1 MNHEY, CDR2 SMNVEV (reference sequence). The CDR3 runs to 15 residues. V shed 2 bases and J 7 bases; nucleotides not matched to a gene: 6. As DNA, the CDR3 is TGTGCCAGCAGTTTAGCGGGAGGGCCGCGGAATGAGCAGTTCTTC. It translates to CASSLAGGPRNEQFF.

The rearrangement joins TRBV12-5 to TRBJ2-5; a possible D gene is TRBD2 (6 bases). Trimming pared 5 bases from V and 4 bases from J, leaving 14 bases between. The CDR3 has 14 residues. Germline V gene lookup returns CDR1 LGHNT and CDR2 FRNRAP. In DNA form, the CDR3 reads TGTGCTAGTGGTCCGGGAGAAGAGGGAGAGACCCAGTACTTC. Amino acid sequence: CASGPGEEGETQYF. Full variable domain (remainder filled in from reference TRBV12-5 and TRBJ2-5): DARVTQTPRHKVTEMGQEVTMRCQPILGHNTVFWYRQTMMQGLELLAYFRNRAPLDDSGMPKDRFSAEMPDATLATLKIQPSEPRDSAVYFCASGPGEEGETQYFGPGTRLLVL.

The chain recombines TRBV3-1 (or the pseudogene TRBV3-2) with TRBJ2-5, with 16 bases matching TRBD2. This CDR3 is 16 amino acids long. Germline V lookup: CDR1 LGHDT, CDR2 YNNKEL (reference sequence). The trim removed 3 bases at V and 2 bases at J, leaving 0 bases unmatched. The DNA for the CDR3 is TGTGCCAGCAGCCAGGGACTAGCGGGAGGGCAAGAGACCCAGTACTTC. This gives the protein CASSQGLAGGQETQYF.

This rearrangement joins TRBV19 to TRBJ1-5; 7 bases fit TRBD1. The CDR3 is 15 residues long. Germline V gene data show CDR1 as LNHDA and CDR2 as SQIVND (reference sequence). V shed 7 bases and J 11 bases; nucleotides not matched to a gene: 17. The CDR3 is CASTVPGTARGTQHF. DNA for the CDR3: TGTGCCAGTACTGTACCGGGGACAGCAAGGGGGACCCAGCATTTT. Complete variable domain (other parts from reference TRBV19 and TRBJ1-5): DGGITQSPKYLFRKEGQNVTLSCEQNLNHDAMYWYRQDPGQGLRLIYYSQIVNDFQKGDIAEGYSVSREKKESFPLTVTSAQKNPTAFYLCASTVPGTARGTQHFGDGTRLSIL.

This clone was seen only a few times. This chain connects TRBV7-9 to TRBJ2-7; D not resolved. The V end was cut by 5 bases, the J end by 4 bases, with 15 bases between. CDR1 and CDR2 (germline): SEHNR, FQNEAQ (reference sequence). This CDR3 comprises 14 residues. CDR3 loop: CASSPRTDRYEQYF. The CDR3 DNA is TGTGCCAGCAGCCCGAGGACGGATAGATACGAGCAGTACTTC.

The gene calls are TRBV5-1 and TRBJ1-4; 7 positions agree with TRBD1. Germline V lookup: CDR1 SGHRS, CDR2 YFSETQ. Trimming cost V 1 base and J 8 bases; bases outside gene matches: 11. The CDR3 loop spans 16 amino acids. DNA for the CDR3: TGCGCCAGCAGCTTGTCTACCGGGGACAGAGGGGAAAAACTGTTTTTT. Its translation is CASSLSTGDRGEKLFF.

The chain joins TRBV6-1 to TRBJ1-4, with TRBD1 as a possible D gene (5 bases). CDR1 is MNHNS, CDR2 SASEGT, per germline. The V gene lost 3 bases and the J gene lost 15 bases, with 17 bases spanning the gap. The CDR3 totals 13 residues. The CDR3 DNA is TGTGCCAGCAGTGAGATCTGGGGGGTAGAATTGTTTTTT. Its translation: CASSEIWGVELFF.

The V call is TRBV25-1, the J call TRBJ2-2; TRBD2 might be the D (6 bases). The CDR3 consists of 14 residues. Per the germline V gene, CDR1 is MGHDK and CDR2 is SYGVNS. V was trimmed by 1 base and J by 7 bases, leaving 10 bases between them. The CDR3: CASSEWSSGGELFF. DNA of the CDR3: TGTGCCAGCAGTGAATGGAGTAGCGGCGGGGAGCTGTTTTTT.

This chain connects TRBV28 to TRBJ2-5; 10 bases align to TRBD1. This CDR3 has 14 amino acids. V dropped 7 bases and J dropped 5; count of bases not matched to a gene: 7. Germline values: CDR1 MDHEN, CDR2 SYDVKM. This CDR3 is CASTSTGGGETQYF. The CDR3 region has the DNA TGTGCCAGCACCTCGACAGGGGGCGGCGAGACCCAGTACTTC.